Listed here are 29 T cell receptor beta chains from one sample, sequenced in a study of T cell changes during pregnancy in multiple sclerosis. The table came from immunoSEQ multiplex PCR; TCRdb's copy has only in-frame clones and leaves some out. The sample lists around 52,000 clones; 85% to 90% were seen once. Input material: peripheral blood from another person, used as feeder cells. All receptors come from a human donor whose cells served as feeder cells for cultures in a pregnancy study.

The sample holds one count of this clone. V gene TRBV6-1 combines with J gene TRBJ2-7; 9 bases match TRBD1. Germline V gene data show CDR1 as MNHNS and CDR2 as SASEGT. Germline trimming cut 3 bases from V and 3 bases from J; bases unmatched to any gene: 6. This CDR3 spans 15 amino acids. The CDR3 DNA follows: TGTGCCAGCAGTGACCCGGGACAGGGATACTACGAGCAGTACTTC. As protein: CASSDPGQGYYEQYF.

The chain joins TRBV19 to TRBJ2-5, with D possibly TRBD2 on 5 matching bases. V lost 4 bases, J lost 5 bases, and 11 bases lay in between. CDR1 is LNHDA and CDR2 is SQIVND in the germline V gene (reference sequence). The CDR3 has 13 amino acids. The CDR3 here is CASSSGLRETQYF. CDR3 bases: TGTGCCAGTAGTAGCGGACTGCGGGAGACCCAGTACTTC.

The gene calls are TRBV7-2 and TRBJ1-1, with 8 positions matching TRBD1. V was clipped by 11 bases and J by 5 bases; unmatched bases: 10. Per germline, CDR1 SGHTA and CDR2 FQGNSA. The CDR3 covers 13 residues. For the CDR3, the DNA is TGTGCCGGGGGTCACAGGGGGAGAACTGAAGCTTTCTTT. This gives the protein CAGGHRGRTEAFF.

The chain is built from TRBV2 and TRBJ2-7, with unresolved D. This CDR3 has 12 residues. V was trimmed by 6 bases and J by 5 bases, leaving 11 bases between them. Germline assignment: CDR1 SNHLY and CDR2 FYNNEI. The CDR3 bases are TGTGCCAGCAGGGCCAGCATCCACGAGCAGTACTTC. Residues: CASRASIHEQYF.

This clone has a handful of counts. The chain recombines TRBV4-3 with TRBJ2-6, with a weak D call TRBD1 (6 bases). Trimming cost V 3 bases and J 4 bases, with 13 bases left between them. The CDR3 loop spans 16 amino acids. Germline CDR1 and CDR2: LGHNA and YSLEER. The CDR3 protein is CASSQFQGSGANVLTF. The CDR3 nucleotides are TGCGCCAGCAGCCAGTTTCAGGGGTCCGGGGCCAACGTCCTGACTTTC.

The chain employs TRBV11-3 and TRBJ2-3, with a tentative D call TRBD1 (6 bases). The V end was cut by 2 bases, the J end by 7 bases, with 22 bases between. This CDR3 contains 17 residues. Germline V lookup: CDR1 SGHNT, CDR2 YENEEA. Here the CDR3 DNA reads TGTGCCAGCAGCTTATACTCCAGGGGACCGAATCCCTATACGCAGTATTTT. Protein sequence: CASSLYSRGPNPYTQYF. Full variable domain (rest looked up from reference TRBV11-3 and TRBJ2-3): EAGVVQSPRYKIIEKKQPVAFWCNPISGHNTLYWYLQNLGQGPELLIRYENEEAVDDSQLPKDRFSAERLKGVDSTLKIQPAELGDSAVYLCASSLYSRGPNPYTQYFGPGTRLTVL.

This chain uses TRBV4-3 with TRBJ2-3; the D call may be TRBD1 or TRBD2 (5 bases each). Germline V CDR1 and CDR2: LGHNA, YSLEER. Trimming left V 1 base short and J 3 bases short, with 11 bases between. The CDR3 is made up of 15 amino acids. The CDR3 DNA follows: TGCGCCAGCAGCCAAGGGGAGTGGGGGACAGATACGCAGTATTTT. Translation: CASSQGEWGTDTQYF.

The rearrangement uses TRBV7-9 and TRBJ1-2; 12 nucleotides match TRBD1. The junction had 17 bases not matched to a gene; V was cut back by 5 bases and J by 4 bases. CDR1 is SEHNR and CDR2 is FQNEAQ in the germline V gene (reference sequence). The CDR3 extends over 19 amino acids. The CDR3 DNA sequence: TGTGCCAGCAGCCCACGGGGGTCGGGGACAGGGGGCTTGGGCTATGGCTACACCTTC. Translated, it gives CASSPRGSGTGGLGYGYTF.

A single count supports this clone. The V gene is TRBV30, the J gene TRBJ2-6; 7 nucleotides match TRBD1. Germline CDR1 is GTSNPN and CDR2 is SVGIG (reference sequence). V dropped 2 bases and J dropped 1; count of bases not matched to a gene: 11. The CDR3 has 18 residues. The CDR3 coding sequence is TGTGCCTGGAGTAGCCTCCGGGACAGTGCTTCTGGGGCCAACGTCCTGACTTTC. Its protein is CAWSSLRDSASGANVLTF. The full variable domain, in which reference TRBV30 and TRBJ2-6 provide the parts outside the CDR3, is SQTIHQWPATLVQPVGSPLSLECTVEGTSNPNLYWYRQAAGRGLQLLFYSVGIGQISSEVPQNLSASRPQDRQFILSSKKLLLSDSGFYLCAWSSLRDSASGANVLTFGAGSRLTVL.

This clone is a singleton in its sample. The chain joins TRBV6-1 to TRBJ1-5; 7 bases fit TRBD1. The CDR3 length is 15 residues. Germline CDR1 MNHNS, CDR2 SASEGT. V was pared by 7 bases and J by 3 bases, with 9 bases of the junction left unmatched. The CDR3 loop reads CASTGGQYPNQPQHF. CDR3 DNA sequence: TGTGCCAGCACAGGGGGACAGTACCCCAATCAGCCCCAGCATTTT.

This chain links TRBV6-4 with TRBJ2-3; D not certain. CDR3 size: 16 residues. The ends were cut back, 2 bases at V and 0 bases at J, with 12 bases in the middle. Germline loops: CDR1 MRHNA, CDR2 SNTAGT. CDR3 protein: CASSDETVSSTDTQYF. The DNA for the CDR3 is TGTGCCAGCAGTGACGAAACAGTAAGCAGCACAGATACGCAGTATTTT.

The genes are TRBV7-9 and TRBJ2-7; 9 nucleotides match TRBD1. The germline gives CDR1 SEHNR, CDR2 FQNEAQ (reference sequence). The CDR3 consists of 13 residues. J gave up 5 bases and V 6 bases, and 5 bases lay outside the gene matches. CDR3 DNA sequence: TGTGCCAGCAGTCGTACAGGGGGCAACGAGCAGTACTTC. It specifies CASSRTGGNEQYF.

This clone was counted a few times. The V gene is TRBV27, the J gene TRBJ2-2; 11 positions agree with TRBD1. The CDR3 is 15 amino acids. CDR1 and CDR2 from the germline V gene are MNHEY and SMNVEV (reference sequence). V lost 6 bases and J lost 7; bases outside the gene matches: 7. The CDR3 DNA is TGTGCCAGCAGAGCCGGGACAGGGGGAATCGGGGAGCTGTTTTTT. Its protein product is CASRAGTGGIGELFF.

This clone was seen once. The V call is TRBV7-9, the J call TRBJ2-2, with D uncertain. The germline V gene encodes CDR1 SEHNR and CDR2 FQNEAQ (reference sequence). Trimming left V 9 bases short and J 1 base short, with 6 bases between. The CDR3 is made up of 12 amino acids. The CDR3 coding sequence is TGTGCCAGTAGAAGGAACACCGGGGAGCTGTTTTTT. Protein: CASRRNTGELFF.

A few counts support this clone. The V gene is TRBV5-6, the J gene TRBJ2-7, with 9 bases aligning to TRBD1. Germline CDR1 reads SGHDT; CDR2 reads YYEEEE. With 2 bases clipped from V and 6 bases from J, the junction kept 3 bases outside the gene matches. The CDR3 spans 13 residues. CDR3 loop: CASSFGTGREQYF. The CDR3 nucleotides are TGTGCCAGCAGCTTCGGGACAGGGCGCGAGCAGTACTTC.

V gene TRBV6-5 combines with J gene TRBJ2-7, with 7 bases that match TRBD1. The germline V gene encodes CDR1 MNHEY and CDR2 SVGAGI. Losses at the gene ends were 6 bases for V and 2 bases for J; bases not matched to a gene: 1. This CDR3 has 12 amino acids. For the CDR3, the DNA is TGTGCCAGCAGCGACAGGGCCTACGAGCAGTACTTC. Translation: CASSDRAYEQYF.

The chain couples TRBV4-3 to TRBJ2-4; D tentatively fits TRBD1 or TRBD2 (6 bases each). The CDR3 is 14 residues long. Germline V gene lookup returns CDR1 LGHNA and CDR2 YSLEER. V was shortened by 8 bases and J by 3 bases, with 14 bases between the two germline ends. The CDR3 spells CASRRGVIKNIQYF. For the CDR3, the DNA is TGCGCCAGCCGGAGGGGGGTAATCAAAAACATTCAGTACTTC.

The V gene is TRBV19, the J gene TRBJ1-4; perhaps TRBD1 as D (5 bases). CDR3 length equals 16 residues. V was clipped by 7 bases and J by 8 bases, with 23 bases between them. Germline CDR1 reads LNHDA; CDR2 reads SQIVND (reference sequence). The CDR3 nucleotides read TGTGCCAGTATGAGTCGGCAGGGTGGTGAAGAAGAAAAACTGTTTTTT. This gives the protein CASMSRQGGEEEKLFF.

The chain has TRBV28 and TRBJ2-2; no clear D. Looked up from germline, CDR1 is MDHEN and CDR2 is SYDVKM. V was clipped by 6 bases and J by 7 bases, with 9 bases between them. CDR3 length: 12 residues. The CDR3 DNA sequence: TGTGCCAGCAGCCCCGGTCACGGGGAGCTGTTTTTT. As protein: CASSPGHGELFF.

CDR3 region: CASSDGGAGHQPQHF. In DNA, the CDR3 is TGTGCCAGCAGTGACGGGGGGGCAGGTCATCAGCCCCAGCATTTT. The V gene is TRBV6-1, the J gene TRBJ1-5, with D possibly TRBD1 on 6 matching bases. CDR1 is MNHNS, CDR2 SASEGT, per germline. This CDR3 spans 15 amino acids. Trimming removed 3 bases from V and 5 bases from J, with 14 bases in between.

The chain has TRBV6-1 and TRBJ1-1; D perhaps matches TRBD1 (5 bases). This CDR3 has 14 amino acids. Germline CDR1 reads MNHNS; CDR2 reads SASEGT. V was cut by 5 bases and J by 0 bases, with 10 bases left in between. The CDR3 DNA reads TGTGCCAGCAGTTTCACAGGTTTGAACACTGAAGCTTTCTTT. It yields the protein CASSFTGLNTEAFF.

The chain carries TRBV5-1 and TRBJ1-1, with D possibly being TRBD1 (6 bases). The CDR3 is 14 amino acids. Germline V gene sequence: CDR1 SGHRS, CDR2 YFSETQ. With 6 bases removed from V and 4 bases from J, the gap between germline ends came to 16 bases. CDR3 region: CASNTQTGSTEAFF. DNA for the CDR3: TGCGCCAGCAACACGCAAACAGGGTCCACTGAAGCTTTCTTT.

The chain employs TRBV5-1 and TRBJ2-7; tentative D call: TRBD1 (6 bases). Trimming removed 4 bases from V and 2 bases from J, with 16 bases in between. Germline V gene data show CDR1 as SGHRS and CDR2 as YFSETQ. The CDR3 is made up of 15 amino acids. The CDR3, as DNA: TGCGCCAGCAGCCCCCGGACAGCCCTAACCTACGAGCAGTACTTC. This encodes CASSPRTALTYEQYF.

The rearrangement uses TRBV5-1 and TRBJ2-5; TRBD2 matches at 7 bases. Trimming removed 0 bases from V and 5 bases from J; junction bases left unmatched: 7. Looked up from germline, CDR1 is SGHRS and CDR2 is YFSETQ. This CDR3 has 15 residues. The CDR3 is CASSLAPLAGETQYF. The CDR3 DNA follows: TGCGCCAGCAGCTTGGCCCCGTTAGCGGGTGAGACCCAGTACTTC.

V usage is TRBV14 and J usage is TRBJ1-1, with D unclear. The germline CDR1 and CDR2 sequences are SGHDN and FVKESK. Deletions cut 5 bases from V and 1 base from J, with 8 bases between. The length of the CDR3 is 13 residues. CDR3 nucleotide sequence: TGTGCCAGCAGCAGAAACAAGAACACTGAAGCTTTCTTT. Translation: CASSRNKNTEAFF.

The chain carries TRBV11-3 and TRBJ2-2; 13 positions match TRBD2. Germline lookup yields CDR1 SGHNT and CDR2 YENEEA. The CDR3 runs 17 residues. The junction had 3 bases not matched to a gene; V was cut back by 5 bases and J by 0 bases. This chain's CDR3 is CASSRTSGSPNTGELFF. CDR3 DNA sequence: TGTGCCAGCAGCCGGACTAGCGGGAGCCCGAACACCGGGGAGCTGTTTTTT.

This sequence joins TRBV28 and TRBJ2-7; the D gene is possibly TRBD2 (6 bases). With 5 bases removed from V and 0 bases from J, the gap between germline ends came to 14 bases. This CDR3 is 15 amino acids long. Per germline, CDR1 MDHEN and CDR2 SYDVKM. CDR3 sequence reads: CASSKWGGVSYEQYF. For the CDR3, the DNA is TGTGCCAGCAGTAAATGGGGCGGGGTCTCCTACGAGCAGTACTTC. The entire variable domain, with the rest obtained from reference TRBV28 and TRBJ2-7, is as follows: DVKVTQSSRYLVKRTGEKVFLECVQDMDHENMFWYRQDPGLGLRLIYFSYDVKMKEKGDIPEGYSVSREKKERFSLILESASTNQTSMYLCASSKWGGVSYEQYFGPGTRLTVT.

The rearrangement links TRBV5-1 to TRBJ2-2; D call uncertain. The germline gives CDR1 SGHRS, CDR2 YFSETQ. This CDR3 is built from 15 residues. Trimming took off 1 base at V and 4 bases at J, with 11 bases between the two ends. The CDR3 here is CASSLHSGGTGELFF. The CDR3, as DNA: TGCGCCAGCAGCTTGCACTCAGGCGGCACCGGGGAGCTGTTTTTT. The full variable domain, with the rest looked up from reference TRBV5-1 and TRBJ2-2, is KAGVTQTPRYLIKTRGQQVTLSCSPISGHRSVSWYQQTPGQGLQFLFEYFSETQRNKGNFPGRFSGRQFSNSRSEMNVSTLELGDSALYLCASSLHSGGTGELFFGEGSRLTVL.

The chain links TRBV9 to TRBJ1-1; D is ambiguous. CDR1 and CDR2 from the germline V gene are SGDLS and YYNGEE. Deletions cut 0 bases from V and 1 base from J, with 7 bases between. CDR3 size: 14 residues. The chain's CDR3 is CASSVGEENTEAFF. DNA for the CDR3: TGTGCCAGCAGCGTAGGGGAGGAGAACACTGAAGCTTTCTTT.